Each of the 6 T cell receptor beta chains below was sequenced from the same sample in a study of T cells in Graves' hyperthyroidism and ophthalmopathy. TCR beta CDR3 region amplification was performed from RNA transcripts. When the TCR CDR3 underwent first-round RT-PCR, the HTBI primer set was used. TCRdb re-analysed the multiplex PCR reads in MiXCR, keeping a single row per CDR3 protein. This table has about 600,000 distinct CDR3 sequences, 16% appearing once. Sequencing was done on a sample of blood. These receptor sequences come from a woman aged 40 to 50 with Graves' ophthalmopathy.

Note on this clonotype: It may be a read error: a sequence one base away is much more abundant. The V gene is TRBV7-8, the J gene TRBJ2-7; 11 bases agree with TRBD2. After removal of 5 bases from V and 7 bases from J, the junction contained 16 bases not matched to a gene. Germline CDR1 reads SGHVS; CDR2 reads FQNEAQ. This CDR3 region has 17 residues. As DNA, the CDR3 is TGTGCCAGCAGCCGAGACAGCCTAGCGGGAGGTGGACATGAGCAGTACTTC. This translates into CASSRDSLAGGGHEQYF.

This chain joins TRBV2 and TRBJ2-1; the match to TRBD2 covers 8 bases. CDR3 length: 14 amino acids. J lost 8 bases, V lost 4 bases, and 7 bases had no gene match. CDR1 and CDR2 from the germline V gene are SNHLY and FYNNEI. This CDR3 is CASSASGSSHEQFF. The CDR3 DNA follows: TGTGCCAGCAGTGCCAGCGGGAGTAGCCATGAGCAGTTCTTC. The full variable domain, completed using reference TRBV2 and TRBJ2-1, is EPEVTQTPSHQVTQMGQEVILRCVPISNHLYFYWYRQILGQKVEFLVSFYNNEISEKSEIFDDQFSVERPDGSNFTLKIRSTKLEDSAMYFCASSASGSSHEQFFGPGTRLTVL.

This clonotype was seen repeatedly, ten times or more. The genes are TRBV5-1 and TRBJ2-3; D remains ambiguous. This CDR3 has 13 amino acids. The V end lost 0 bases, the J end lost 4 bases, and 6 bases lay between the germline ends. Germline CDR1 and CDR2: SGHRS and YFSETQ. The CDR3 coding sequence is TGCGCCAGCAGCTTGGGTGGACCAGATACGCAGTATTTT. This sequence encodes CASSLGGPDTQYF. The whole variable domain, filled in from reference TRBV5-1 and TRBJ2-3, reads KAGVTQTPRYLIKTRGQQVTLSCSPISGHRSVSWYQQTPGQGLQFLFEYFSETQRNKGNFPGRFSGRQFSNSRSEMNVSTLELGDSALYLCASSLGGPDTQYFGPGTRLTVL.

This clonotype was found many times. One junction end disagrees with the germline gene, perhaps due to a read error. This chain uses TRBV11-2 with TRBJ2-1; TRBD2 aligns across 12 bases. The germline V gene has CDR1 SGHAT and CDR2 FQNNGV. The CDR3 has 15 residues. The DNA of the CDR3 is TGTGCCAGCACCTTAGGACTAGCGGGAAGGAATGAGCAGTTCTTC. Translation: CASTLGLAGRNEQFF.

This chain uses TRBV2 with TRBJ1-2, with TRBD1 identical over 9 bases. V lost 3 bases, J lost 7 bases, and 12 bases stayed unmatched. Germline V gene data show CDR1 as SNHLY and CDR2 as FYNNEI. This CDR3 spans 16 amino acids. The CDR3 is CASSEEGTGGAFGYTF. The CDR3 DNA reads TGTGCCAGCAGTGAGGAGGGTACAGGGGGCGCGTTTGGCTACACCTTC.

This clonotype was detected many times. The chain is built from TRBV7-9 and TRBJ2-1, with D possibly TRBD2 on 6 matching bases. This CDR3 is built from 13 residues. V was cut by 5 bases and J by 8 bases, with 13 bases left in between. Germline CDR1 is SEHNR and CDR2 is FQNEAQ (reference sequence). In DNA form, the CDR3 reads TGTGCCAGCAGCAAACTAGCAGGTTATGAGCAGTTCTTC. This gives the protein CASSKLAGYEQFF.